This T cell receptor beta chain derives from a study of long-term antiretroviral therapy in people with HIV. Findings and limits, study-wide: After ART, diversity increased yet remained lower than transplant donor controls. Samples were collected from the mid-2000s to the late 2010s under possibly less effective ART regimens.

Version v3.0 of the immunoSEQ assay ran at survey level. Assay: immunoSEQ multiplex PCR; the TCRdb copy retains only in-frame clones and omits some. The sample records about 18,000 clones, about 78% being singletons. V was shortened by 0 bases and J by 4 bases, with 13 bases between the two germline ends. The CDR3 length is 16 residues. Germline lookup yields CDR1 KGHSH and CDR2 LQKENI. With regard to this clone: What it binds is not known.

Sequences were derived from unsorted PBMCs, sampled 0.3 years after starting antiretroviral therapy. The sequence was obtained from a woman between 50 and 59 years old with HIV. The chain couples TRBV18 to TRBJ1-3; maybe TRBD1 (5 bases). CDR3 sequence (DNA): TGTGCCAGCTCACCACCGAACAAGGGACCCGGAAACACCATATATTTT. Encoded protein: CASSPPNKGPGNTIYF.